Ten or more counts support the clone carrying this T cell receptor beta chain. The sample belongs to a study of T cell repertoires in cytomegalovirus infection. Study-wide context: Public TCR beta signatures indicated both CMV infection and matching HLA type.

Trimming took 4 bases from V and 2 from J, leaving 17 bases between them. CDR1 is SGHAT and CDR2 is FQNNGV in the germline V gene. CDR3 length: 16 amino acids. TCRdb fed the reads into MiXCR, producing one record per CDR3 protein. The sample has about 260,000 distinct CDR3 sequences; approximately 9.2% are singletons. This chain joins TRBV11-2 and TRBJ1-2; TRBD1 is a possible D gene (6 bases). The origin of this receptor is a human donor in good health (CMV status not recorded). Some clones in this sample may be carry-over from other donors' samples. Sample: PBMCs. Here the CDR3 DNA reads TGTGCCAGCAGCTCCCTAGCCCGGGGGCAAAACTATGGCTACACCTTC. The encoded protein is CASSSLARGQNYGYTF.